What follows is one T cell receptor beta chain and its context. The table lists this clonotype with many counts. The specificity of this receptor is unknown. Base qualities are not at hand, and no much larger clone is one base apart. This entry comes from a study of T cells after yellow fever vaccination (dated by TCRdb to the late 2010s). For context, the study as a whole: The SMART-Seq v4 Ultra Low Input RNA kit was used to prepare libraries from fractions with low cell numbers. Bulk TCR alpha and beta repertoires were sequenced longitudinally to track T-cell clones before and after primary and booster YFV17D yellow fever vaccination. Two healthy male donors, one aged 18 to 30 and one aged 30 to 40 years, made up the cohort. Bulk PBMC replicates and cell subsets were isolated from blood drawn at multiple timepoints before and after both primary and secondary immunization. Broader findings and caveats from the paper: Compared with the primary T-cell response, the secondary T-cell response was weaker but faster, peaking on day 5 rather than day 15. Because abundant contaminating clonotypes from the bulk population could be contained in FACS-sorted repertoires, computational filtering was required. A small fraction of clonotypes showed up in both the CD4 and CD8 compartments, probably as a result of convergent recombination. After the booster, most of the clones that had expanded following primary vaccination were detected again (just under 97% of CD4 and 88% of CD8), which suggests that memory was broadly maintained. Because only a couple of donors were included in the study, the extent to which the findings can be generalized is limited.

TCR cDNA was synthesized by 5'RACE template switching, through which a universal primer site and unique molecular identifiers were introduced. cDNA synthesis was primed from both the TCR alpha and TCR beta constant segments. Libraries were amplified in two PCR steps, with sample barcodes and sequencing adapters added in the second step. Libraries were sequenced on Illumina HiSeq 2500 (2x100 bp) or NovaSeq (2x150 bp). In the paper's pipeline: Demultiplexing of reads and collapsing into UMI consensus sequences were performed with MIGEC, and V(D)J alignment was carried out with MiXCR. Clonotypes responding to the vaccine were identified with edgeR on replicate PBMC samples, with the criteria of FDR below 0.01 and a log2 fold change above 5 up to day 15. Each bulk clonotype received a CD4 or CD8 identity based on whether the sequenced CD4 or CD8 repertoire contained that clonotype at higher abundance. TCRdb passed the public sequencing reads through fastp at Q25 and MiXCR, retaining productive beta sequences. Each record represents a unique CDR3 protein, reported with the most common genes and DNA among its rows. TCRdb's processing, not the authors' own work, is the source of the V and J calls. Here the sample has some 250,000 distinct CDR3 sequences; 6.9% occur a single time. The top ten clones comprise approximately 0.85% of the sample.

This specimen's treatment or condition label, per the study, means: live attenuated yellow fever vaccine strain. PBMCs were isolated from peripheral blood using a standard Ficoll-Paque protocol. CD4 and CD8 T-cell fractions were isolated with Dynabeads CD4 and CD8 positive selection kits. TriZol was used to extract RNA from bulk PBMCs, CD4 and CD8 fractions, and dextramer-positive and dextramer-negative fractions. Ends trimmed: V by 0 bases, J by 4 bases; bases unmatched to a gene: 6. Measured from the cysteine to the phenylalanine, the CDR3 is 16 residues long. Solely the CDR3 DNA is kept, with 48 bases framed from the first base. The germline V gene (reference sequence) provides CDR1 DFQATT and CDR2 SNEGSKA.

The sequence links TRBV20-1 to TRBJ2-1; 10 nucleotides in the junction match TRBD2. The origin of this receptor is a man in his thirties or forties who received the YFV17D yellow fever vaccine. The sample here was CD4+ T cells sorted from PBMCs, taken 15 days after the yellow fever booster vaccination. Here the CDR3 is given as CSARDRSGRRYNEQFF. The DNA reads TGCAGTGCTAGAGATCGTAGCGGGAGGAGATACAATGAGCAGTTCTTC.